A selection of T cell receptor beta chains follows, all from one sample in a study of shared clonotypes between healthy human individuals. Sequencing was performed with immunoSEQ multiplex PCR; in TCRdb, only in-frame clones are kept and a portion is missing. The table lists about 2 million clones, just under 95% of them singletons. The source material was naive CD8+ T cells sorted from blood. The receptors shown here come from a man between 18 and 29 years old in good health. The CDR3 runs from the conserved cysteine through the conserved F or W. A D gene is named only where the DNA matches it firmly. For some rows the clone size is stated as once, few or many, or as a class when expanded; others skip it.

>-|TRBV27|TRBJ2-7|-
TGTGCCAGCAGTGTTACAGCGGCGGGGTCCTACGAGCAGTACTTC
CASSVTAAGSYEQYF
>-|TRBV14|TRBJ2-7|TRBD2
TGTGCCAGCAGCGGGACTAGCGGCTCCTACGAGCAGTACTTC
CASSGTSGSYEQYF
>-|TRBV27|TRBJ2-7|TRBD1
TGTGCCAGCAGTTTATCCCCCGGGACAGTCTCCTACGAGCAGTACTTC
CASSLSPGTVSYEQYF
>-|TRBV6-5|TRBJ2-5|-
TGTGCCAGCAGTTACACGGAGGATGGTGTAGAGACCCAGTACTTC
CASSYTEDGVETQYF
>-|TRBV28|TRBJ1-6|-
TGTGCCAGCAGTTTGGGCAGGGGCCGTTCACCCCTCCACTTT
CASSLGRGRSPLHF
>-|TRBV9|TRBJ2-7|-
TGTGCCAGCAGCCCCGGTGACTACGAGCAGTACTTC
CASSPGDYEQYF
>-|TRBV6-1|TRBJ2-3|TRBD2
TGTGCCAGCAGTGAAGGAATTAGCGGGGGCCTTGCAGATACGCAGTATTTT
CASSEGISGGLADTQYF
>once|TRBV5-4|TRBJ1-1|-
TGTGCCAGCAGCTTGGGGGCAGGGACATCAAATGAAGCTTTCTTT
CASSLGAGTSNEAFF
>-|TRBV29-1|TRBJ2-7|TRBD1
TGCAGCACCCGGACAGGAGTAAGCGAGCAGTACTTC
CSTRTGVSEQYF
>-|TRBV14|TRBJ2-1|-
TGTGCCAGCAGCCAAGATATTGGTATCACCGTTTACAATGAGCAGTTCTTC
CASSQDIGITVYNEQFF
>-|TRBV21-1|TRBJ2-7|-
TGTGCCAGCAGCGCCCAACAGGATCCCCCCCTGTTTCGGGAGCAGTACTTC
CASSAQQDPPLFREQYF
>-|TRBV7-2|TRBJ2-7|TRBD1
TGTGCCAGCAGCTTAGCCGGGACAGGGGGTGGTTACGAGCAGTACTTC
CASSLAGTGGGYEQYF
>-|TRBV28|TRBJ2-3|-
TGTGCCAGCAGCCTTAGATACGGCACAGATACGCAGTATTTT
CASSLRYGTDTQYF
>-|TRBV19|TRBJ1-2|-
TGTGCCGAGAACAATGTCGGGCTCTCTTACTATGGCTACACCTTC
CAENNVGLSYYGYTF
>-|TRBV27|TRBJ1-5|-
TGTGCCAGCAGTGACAGGAGTAATCAGCCCCAGCATTTT
CASSDRSNQPQHF
>-|TRBV10-3|TRBJ2-7|-
TGTGCCATCAGTGAGTCGGTCCGATCCTACGAGCAGTACTTC
CAISESVRSYEQYF
>-|TRBV5-5|TRBJ1-2|-
TGTGCCAGCACCCTCCCAGGGGATGGCTACACCTTC
CASTLPGDGYTF
>-|TRBV11-1|TRBJ2-7|-
TGTGCCAGCAGCTTAAGCAGGCCTTACGAGCAGTACTTC
CASSLSRPYEQYF
>-|TRBV18|TRBJ2-7|-
TGTGCCAGCTCACCACTCGACTCCTACGAGCAGTACTTC
CASSPLDSYEQYF
>-|TRBV10-2|TRBJ2-1|TRBD2
TGCGCCAGCAGTGTGACTAGCGGAGGCTCCTACAATGAGCAGTTCTTC
CASSVTSGGSYNEQFF
>-|TRBV2|TRBJ1-5|-
TGTGCCAGCAGTGTGGGCGTAGGGCAGCCCCAGCATTTT
CASSVGVGQPQHF
>-|TRBV30|TRBJ2-7|-
TGTGCCTGCCTCTCCCGGGCCATCCCATACTTC
CACLSRAIPYF
>-|TRBV7-9|TRBJ1-4|TRBD1
TGTGCCAGCAGCTCAGGGGGCACTAATGAAAAACTGTTTTTT
CASSSGGTNEKLFF
>-|TRBV7-9|TRBJ2-7|TRBD2
TGTGCCAGCAGCACCACCCTAGCGGAACACTCCTACGAGCAGTACTTC
CASSTTLAEHSYEQYF
>once|TRBV7-2|TRBJ2-1|-
TGTGCCAGCAGCTTAGGCGGGGTTATCTACAATGAGCAGTTCTTC
CASSLGGVIYNEQFF
>-|TRBV6-5|TRBJ1-5|-
TGTGCCAGCAGTTACTCGGGCGGCGATAGCAATCAGCCCCAGCATTTT
CASSYSGGDSNQPQHF
>-|TRBV7-8|TRBJ2-1|TRBD2
TGTGCCAGCAGCTCCGGGGGGGGACCCTACAATGAGCAGTTCTTC
CASSSGGGPYNEQFF
>-|TRBV10-1|TRBJ2-7|-
TGCGCCAGCAGTGGAGGACCCTACGAGCAGTACTTC
CASSGGPYEQYF
>-|TRBV5-1|TRBJ2-5|-
TGCGCCAGCAGCTTGGAGGGGGGTTTCTATGAGACCCAGTACTTC
CASSLEGGFYETQYF
>-|TRBV30|TRBJ2-5|-
TGTGCCTGCTCCGGGACACTAGACCAAGAGACCCAGTACTTC
CACSGTLDQETQYF
>-|TRBV19|TRBJ1-2|-
TGTGCCAGTAGTATGTCCGGGACATCCTATGGCTACACCTTC
CASSMSGTSYGYTF
>-|TRBV27|TRBJ2-3|-
TGTGCCAGCAGCGACTCGGGGCTTTTTTATACGCAGTATTTT
CASSDSGLFYTQYF
>once|TRBV19|TRBJ1-1|-
TGTGCCAGTAGCGGGGAGGGCACTGAAGCTTTCTTT
CASSGEGTEAFF
>once|TRBV5-4|TRBJ2-7|-
TGTGCCAGCAGCTTAGGCGGGATGGGAGAGCAGTACTTC
CASSLGGMGEQYF
>-|TRBV4-2|TRBJ1-4|-
TGTGCCAGCAGCCAAGCAGGAGACATTAATGAAAAACTGTTTTTT
CASSQAGDINEKLFF
>-|TRBV10-3|TRBJ1-2|-
TGTGCCATCAGTGAAATTCTCTCAGGGGCCTATGGCTACACCTTC
CAISEILSGAYGYTF
>-|TRBV5-4|TRBJ2-5|-
TGTGCCAGCAGCTTGAACTATGGTAGCAAGGAACAAGAGACCCAGTACTTC
CASSLNYGSKEQETQYF
>once|TRBV28|TRBJ2-7|-
TGTGCCAGCAGCCCCGGACTGTCCTACGAGCAGTACTTC
CASSPGLSYEQYF
>-|TRBV13|TRBJ2-3|-
TGTGCCAGCAGCTTAGAGGGGGACAGCACAGATACGCAGTATTTT
CASSLEGDSTDTQYF
>-|TRBV7-6|TRBJ2-7|TRBD1
TGTGCCAGCAGCTTAGCGCTGGGACAGGGGGCACGCGAGCAGTACTTC
CASSLALGQGAREQYF
>once|TRBV5-6|TRBJ2-7|-
TGTGCCAGCAGCGCAACTGCCTACGAGCAGTACTTC
CASSATAYEQYF
>-|TRBV18|TRBJ1-2|TRBD1
TGTGCCAGCTCACCACCGAAAGGGGGCAGGGATAACTATGGCTACACCTTC
CASSPPKGGRDNYGYTF
>-|TRBV5-1|TRBJ2-7|-
TGCGCCAGCAGCTTGGATCTTACCTACGAGCAGTACTTC
CASSLDLTYEQYF
>-|TRBV5-1|TRBJ2-3|-
TGCGCCAGCAGCTTAGGGAAGGTCCCTAGCACAGATACGCAGTATTTT
CASSLGKVPSTDTQYF
>-|TRBV9|TRBJ2-1|TRBD2
TGTGCCAGCAGCCCCTCTGGAGCGGGAGTCTACAATGAGCAGTTCTTC
CASSPSGAGVYNEQFF
>-|TRBV28|TRBJ2-1|-
TGTGCCAGCAGCACAACACAGGATTTCTCCTACAATGAGCAGTTCTTC
CASSTTQDFSYNEQFF
>-|TRBV27|TRBJ2-3|-
TGTGCCAGCAGTTCCGGGGCCGGGGGCGGCGGAGATACGCAGTATTTT
CASSSGAGGGGDTQYF
>-|TRBV27|TRBJ2-7|-
TGTGCCAGCAAACCAGCCTTGAGCTCCTACGAGCAGTACTTC
CASKPALSSYEQYF
>-|TRBV5-1|TRBJ1-2|-
TGCGCCAGCAGCCCCTTTTCGCGACCCGAAAACTATGGCTACACCTTC
CASSPFSRPENYGYTF
>-|TRBV9|TRBJ2-3|TRBD2
TGTGCCAGCAGCCCCACTAGCGGGGGGGCCGCAGATACGCAGTATTTT
CASSPTSGGAADTQYF
>-|TRBV7-6|TRBJ2-7|-
TGTGCCAGCAGCCCTAGGACAGAATCCTACGAGCAGTACTTC
CASSPRTESYEQYF
>once|TRBV7-2|TRBJ2-7|-
TGTGCCAGCAGCCCAGGGCCCTATTGGAACTACGAGCAGTACTTC
CASSPGPYWNYEQYF
>-|TRBV13|TRBJ1-5|TRBD1
TGTGCCAGCAGCTTAGGGGCAGGGGGCCCAAATCAGCCCCAGCATTTT
CASSLGAGGPNQPQHF
>-|TRBV11-2|TRBJ2-1|-
-
CASSSVAGGAFF
>-|TRBV5-4|TRBJ1-3|-
TGTGCCAGCAGCTTGGTTGGGGGTAATGGAAACACCATATATTTT
CASSLVGGNGNTIYF
>-|TRBV30|TRBJ1-1|-
TGTGCCTGGACCCCCCCGGAGGGACACACTGAAGCTTTCTTT
CAWTPPEGHTEAFF
>-|TRBV6-1|TRBJ2-5|TRBD1
TGTGCCAGCAGTGAAATGGGACAGCAAGAGACCCAGTACTTC
CASSEMGQQETQYF